One sample yielded the 31 T cell receptor beta chains listed below, sequenced in a study of T cells in women clearing cervical HPV infection. Clones were sequenced by immunoSEQ multiplex PCR, and TCRdb holds only the in-frame ones, with some missing. This repertoire includes tens of thousands of clones. Sequenced: blood buffy coat. These receptors all come from a woman between 18 and 75 years old with a cervical HPV16 infection that either progressed to CIN3+ or cleared (not recorded which).

Details on this clone: The sequence runs out 3 residues before the end of the CDR3; the remainder is reconstructed from the germline J gene. The chain carries TRBV30 and TRBJ2-4; D may be TRBD1 (5 bases). CDR3 size: 13 residues. Germline CDR1 is GTSNPN and CDR2 is SVGIG (reference sequence). Partial CDR3 DNA: TGTGCCTGGACAGGGAATTCTAACTATGGT. Translation: CAWTGNSNYG. The whole CDR3 sequence is CAWTGNSNYGQYF.

Points on this clone: The read terminates 3 residues ahead of where the CDR3 ends, so the germline J gene completes it. The genes are TRBV19 and TRBJ2-3, with TRBD2 matching 7 bases. Per germline, CDR1 LNHDA and CDR2 SQIVND (reference sequence). This CDR3 contains 15 residues. The CDR3 DNA, read in part, is TGTGCCAGTAGTGGCAACGCGGGAGCAGGAGAGACG. Its translation is CASSGNAGAGET. The CDR3, in full, reads CASSGNAGAGETQYF.

Concerning this clone: The CDR3 end is not reached by the read, which stops 3 residues before it; the germline J gene fills it in. This chain joins TRBV19 and TRBJ2-2, with 7 bases that match TRBD1. In germline, CDR1 is LNHDA, CDR2 SQIVND (reference sequence). V lost 5 bases, J lost 7 bases, and 7 bases stayed unmatched. CDR3 length equals 14 residues. The CDR3 loop is CASSPRQGVGELFF. The sequenced CDR3 bases are TGTGCCAGTAGTCCTCGACAGGGTGTCGGGGAG.

Note on this clone: The CDR3 extends 3 residues past the end of the read, so its final part is completed from the germline J gene. V is TRBV29-1 and J is TRBJ2-7, with TRBD1 matching 9 bases. Germline CDR1 and CDR2: SQVTM and ANQGSEA. The junction had 9 bases not matched to a gene; V was cut back by 7 bases and J by 5 bases. The CDR3 spans 13 residues. The CDR3 here is CSGGQGSTNEQYF. Incomplete CDR3 DNA: TGCAGCGGTGGACAGGGGAGTACCAACGAG.

Points on this clone: The read ends 3 residues shy of where the CDR3 ends; the end is completed using the germline J gene. This chain connects TRBV20-1 to TRBJ1-6; tentatively, D is TRBD1 (6 bases). Germline CDR1 reads DFQATT; CDR2 reads SNEGSKA (reference sequence). The CDR3 is 15 amino acids. Deletions cut 1 base from V and 10 bases from J, with 17 bases between. Incomplete CDR3 DNA: TGCAGTGCTAGAGTAAGGGGGACATCTAGATCACCC. This gives the protein CSARVRGTSRSP. From start to end, the CDR3 is CSARVRGTSRSPLHF.

With respect to this clone: The sequenced fragment ends 3 residues before the CDR3 boundary, so the rest is inferred from the germline J gene. V usage is TRBV5-6 and J usage is TRBJ1-1; maybe TRBD1 (6 bases). Trimming took 6 bases from V and 4 from J, leaving 13 bases between them. The CDR3 has 13 residues. Germline assignment: CDR1 SGHDT and CDR2 YYEEEE. The CDR3 sequence: CASKGVEGTEAFF. Incomplete CDR3 DNA: TGTGCCAGCAAGGGGGTTGAAGGCACTGAA.

About this clone itself: The read stops 3 residues short of the end of the CDR3; the missing end is completed from the germline J gene. This rearrangement joins TRBV20-1 to TRBJ1-4; D remains ambiguous. The V gene's germline CDR1 is DFQATT and CDR2 SNEGSKA (reference sequence). The CDR3 is made up of 13 amino acids. The CDR3 bases that were read are TGCAGTGCTACCGGGGAGGCGTTATTCCCA. It specifies CSATGEALFP. The whole CDR3 protein reads CSATGEALFPLFF.

Details on this clone: The CDR3 is cut off 3 residues early in the read; its end comes from the germline J gene. The rearrangement links TRBV20-1 to TRBJ2-7; D may be TRBD2 (7 bases). V was shortened by 1 base and J by 1 base, with 14 bases between the two germline ends. The germline gives CDR1 DFQATT, CDR2 SNEGSKA (reference sequence). The CDR3 consists of 15 residues. CDR3 protein: CSARVGRGTSYEQYF. CDR3 bases read: TGCAGTGCTAGAGTGGGGCGGGGGACATCCTACGAG.

The CDR3 sequence: CASSSPRGTQYF. Partial CDR3 DNA: TGTGCCAGCAGTTCCCCGCGGGGTACG. The chain combines TRBV12-3 or TRBV12-4 with TRBJ2-3, with D perhaps matching TRBD2 (6 bases). Read data end 3 residues before the CDR3 end; the end is taken from the germline J gene. V was clipped by 4 bases and J by 8 bases, with 10 bases between them. This CDR3 spans 12 amino acids.

Turning to this clone: The read ends 3 residues before the CDR3 terminus; that terminus is restored from the germline J gene. The V and J genes are TRBV7-8 and TRBJ2-6; TRBD2 might be the D (6 bases). CDR1 and CDR2 from the germline V gene are SGHVS and FQNEAQ. The length of the CDR3 is 15 residues. Trimming took off 8 bases at V and 7 bases at J, with 18 bases between the two ends. The covered CDR3 bases are TGTGCCAGCTCCCCCGGCCTGGGGGGTGCCAACGTC. Amino acid sequence: CASSPGLGGANV. The CDR3 as a whole reads CASSPGLGGANVLTF.

In the case of this clone: The read ends 3 residues early relative to the CDR3; the germline J gene fills the gap. The rearrangement joins TRBV30 to TRBJ2-7; D perhaps matches TRBD2 (7 bases). Trimming took off 8 bases at V and 5 bases at J, with 22 bases between the two ends. Looked up from germline, CDR1 is GTSNPN and CDR2 is SVGIG (reference sequence). The CDR3 loop spans 14 amino acids. The CDR3 reads CAGGGARGGHEQYF. Partial CDR3 DNA: TGTGCCGGTGGGGGGGCTAGGGGCGGCCACGAG.

As to this clone: The observed sequence ends 3 residues before the CDR3 terminus, with the missing tail filled in from the germline J gene. This rearrangement joins TRBV7-6 to TRBJ1-2, with D possibly TRBD1 on 6 matching bases. The CDR3 length is 14 residues. Germline V lookup: CDR1 SGHVS, CDR2 FNYEAQ. Trimming shortened V by 5 bases and J by 7 bases, and 17 bases separated the two germline ends. The covered CDR3 bases are TGTGCCAGCAGCCCTCAATTACAGGGAGCTGGC. Residues: CASSPQLQGAG. The full CDR3 sequence reads CASSPQLQGAGYTF.

To note about this clone: The read ends 3 residues before the CDR3 terminus; that terminus is restored from the germline J gene. This rearrangement joins TRBV5-6 to TRBJ2-7, with D unresolved. V was trimmed by 2 bases and J by 4 bases, leaving 7 bases between them. The CDR3 covers 12 residues. In germline, CDR1 is SGHDT, CDR2 YYEEEE. The covered CDR3 bases are TGTGCCAGCAGCTTAGGGCTGTACGAG. As protein: CASSLGLYE. The entire CDR3 is CASSLGLYEQYF.

In the case of this clone: The CDR3 end is not reached by the read, which stops 3 residues before it; the germline J gene fills it in. V is TRBV19 and J is TRBJ2-7; weak D call: TRBD2 (5 bases). CDR3 length: 15 amino acids. V lost 3 bases and J 5 bases, leaving 17 bases between the germline ends. The V gene's germline CDR1 is LNHDA and CDR2 SQIVND (reference sequence). CDR3 loop: CASSMVGVRLNEQYF. The sequenced CDR3 bases are TGTGCCAGTAGTATGGTCGGGGTAAGATTGAACGAG.

A note on this clone: The CDR3 end is not reached by the read, which stops 3 residues before it; the germline J gene fills it in. V is TRBV14 and J is TRBJ2-3; TRBD2 might be the D (6 bases). Germline values: CDR1 SGHDN, CDR2 FVKESK. V shed 0 bases and J shed 8 bases, with 18 bases lying between them. CDR3 length equals 16 residues. CDR3 sequence reads: CASSQEGRHSGGTQYF. CDR3 DNA, as far as it was read: TGTGCCAGCAGCCAAGAAGGGAGACATTCCGGGGGTACG.

With regard to this clone: One end of the junction fails to match germline, which may point to a read error. The read gets to within 3 residues of the CDR3 end, and the germline J gene fills in the rest. The rearrangement links TRBV7-2 to TRBJ1-2; no reliable D call. CDR1 and CDR2 from the germline V gene are SGHTA and FQGNSA. CDR3 length equals 11 residues. The CDR3 DNA, read in part, is TGTGCCAGCACTGAGAACTATGGT. It yields the protein CASTENYG. The entire CDR3 is CASTENYGYTF.

Comments on this clone: The CDR3 end falls 3 residues outside the read, so it is completed with the germline J gene. The V and J genes are TRBV7-9 and TRBJ1-1; D unclear. Germline V gives CDR1 SEHNR, CDR2 FQNEAQ (reference sequence). The CDR3 has 12 amino acids. The V gene lost 2 bases and the J gene lost 7 bases, with 8 bases spanning the gap. CDR3 in amino acids: CASSLLAGEAFF. Partial CDR3 DNA: TGTGCCAGCAGCTTACTTGCGGGTGAA. Together with reference TRBV7-9 and TRBJ1-1, the CDR3 gives the full variable domain: DTGVSQNPRHKITKRGQNVTFRCDPISEHNRLYWYRQTLGQGPEFLTYFQNEAQLEKSRLLSDRFSAERPKGSFSTLEIQRTEQGDSAMYLCASSLLAGEAFFGQGTRLTVV.

Concerning this clone: The CDR3 end is not reached by the read, which stops 3 residues before it; the germline J gene fills it in. The chain recombines TRBV18 with TRBJ2-3, with 7 positions matching TRBD1. The CDR3 is made up of 13 amino acids. Germline lookup yields CDR1 KGHSH and CDR2 LQKENI. CDR3 DNA (partial): TGTGCCAGCTCACCCGACAGGGATCAGCCG. Protein product: CASSPDRDQP. The whole CDR3 reads CASSPDRDQPQYF.

As to this clone: The CDR3 end lies 3 residues beyond the end of the read and is filled in from the germline J gene. The chain uses TRBV10-3 and TRBJ2-7; D possibly corresponds to TRBD2 (6 bases). Trimming removed 8 bases from V and 0 bases from J, with 8 bases in between. Germline V CDR1 and CDR2: ENHRY, SYGVKD. There are 12 residues in the CDR3. This chain's CDR3 is CAIRGSSYEQYF. Incomplete CDR3 DNA: TGTGCCATCCGGGGGAGCTCCTACGAG.

Concerning this clone: The read gets to within 3 residues of the CDR3 end, and the germline J gene fills in the rest. The gene calls are TRBV30 and TRBJ2-7; D perhaps matches TRBD2 (5 bases). There are 14 residues in the CDR3. V lost 0 bases and J 6 bases, leaving 15 bases between the germline ends. Looked up from germline, CDR1 is GTSNPN and CDR2 is SVGIG (reference sequence). Here the CDR3 reads CAWSVSLEISEQYF. The CDR3 DNA, read in part, is TGTGCCTGGAGTGTATCACTAGAGATTTCCGAG. The full variable domain, in which reference TRBV30 and TRBJ2-7 provide the parts outside the CDR3, is SQTIHQWPATLVQPVGSPLSLECTVEGTSNPNLYWYRQAAGRGLQLLFYSVGIGQISSEVPQNLSASRPQDRQFILSSKKLLLSDSGFYLCAWSVSLEISEQYFGPGTRLTVT.

Notes on this clone: The CDR3 end is not reached by the read, which stops 3 residues before it; the germline J gene fills it in. The J gene is TRBJ2-7, the V gene TRBV2; a possible D gene is TRBD1 (5 bases). The V gene's germline CDR1 is SNHLY and CDR2 FYNNEI. Trimming shortened V by 6 bases and J by 3 bases, and 9 bases separated the two germline ends. The CDR3 has 12 amino acids. The CDR3 loop reads CASRRGVYEQYF. The CDR3 bases that were read are TGTGCCAGCAGAAGGGGCGTCTACGAG.

CDR3 amino acids: CSAREGTGKAGYTF. The sequenced CDR3 bases are TGCAGTGCTAGAGAGGGGACAGGAAAAGCTGGC. The V gene is TRBV20-1, the J gene TRBJ1-2; 8 nucleotides line up with TRBD1. The read stops 3 residues short of the end of the CDR3; the missing end is completed from the germline J gene. The V gene end was trimmed by 0 bases and the J gene end by 7 bases; junction bases not matched to a gene: 7. Germline CDR1 and CDR2: DFQATT and SNEGSKA (reference sequence). This CDR3 has 14 residues.

A word on this clone: Sequencing ends 3 residues short of the CDR3 end; the germline J gene provides the rest. V and J are TRBV5-1 and TRBJ1-4, with D possibly matching TRBD1 (5 bases). This CDR3 has 16 residues. Germline CDR1 reads SGHRS; CDR2 reads YFSETQ. Trimming took 6 bases from V and 0 from J, leaving 15 bases between them. CDR3 amino acids: CASKPRQGSTNEKLFF. The covered CDR3 bases are TGCGCCAGCAAGCCCCGTCAGGGCTCAACTAATGAAAAA.

As regards this clone: The missing CDR3 end, 3 residues past where the read stops, is filled in from the germline J gene. The V call is TRBV7-6, the J call TRBJ1-2; tentative D call: TRBD1 (6 bases). Germline lookup yields CDR1 SGHVS and CDR2 FNYEAQ. CDR3 size: 17 residues. The covered CDR3 bases are TGTGCCAGCAGCTTATCGAGGACAGCCCCACGCCATGATACC. As protein: CASSLSRTAPRHDT. The full CDR3 reads CASSLSRTAPRHDTYTF.

With regard to this clone: The read halts 3 residues ahead of the CDR3 end, with the missing end drawn from the germline J gene. The chain employs TRBV19 and TRBJ1-2; TRBD1 matches 9 bases. Germline V lookup: CDR1 LNHDA, CDR2 SQIVND (reference sequence). Trimming removed 3 bases from V and 4 bases from J; junction bases left unmatched: 6. This CDR3 has 15 amino acids. CDR3 region: CASSMGDRAIYGYTF. The sequenced part of the CDR3 DNA is TGTGCCAGTAGTATGGGGGACAGGGCGATCTATGGC.

Concerning this clone: The CDR3 is cut off 3 residues early in the read; its end comes from the germline J gene. The chain employs TRBV7-9 and TRBJ2-1; the D is unclear. The CDR3 is 14 amino acids. The germline V and J ends were trimmed by 0 bases and 2 bases, with 5 bases remaining between them. Germline lookup yields CDR1 SEHNR and CDR2 FQNEAQ (reference sequence). CDR3 in amino acids: CASSLAPPYNEQFF. The DNA read from the CDR3 is TGTGCCAGCAGCTTAGCTCCTCCCTACAATGAG. Complete variable domain (other parts from reference TRBV7-9 and TRBJ2-1): DTGVSQNPRHKITKRGQNVTFRCDPISEHNRLYWYRQTLGQGPEFLTYFQNEAQLEKSRLLSDRFSAERPKGSFSTLEIQRTEQGDSAMYLCASSLAPPYNEQFFGPGTRLTVL.

The sequenced CDR3 bases are TGCGCCAGCAGCTTGACAGGGTTTGGCTACAATGAG. As protein: CASSLTGFGYNE. The CDR3 as a whole reads CASSLTGFGYNEQFF. The rearrangement links TRBV5-1 to TRBJ2-1; D perhaps matches TRBD1 (6 bases). The CDR3 end falls 3 residues outside the read, so it is completed with the germline J gene. Trimming removed 1 base at V and 3 bases at J, with 11 bases between. The CDR3 is made up of 15 amino acids. Germline V gene lookup returns CDR1 SGHRS and CDR2 YFSETQ.

As for this clone: The read stops 3 residues short of the end of the CDR3; the missing end is completed from the germline J gene. V usage is TRBV2 and J usage is TRBJ1-2, with D possibly matching TRBD1 (6 bases). The CDR3 spans 13 residues. Trimming left V 5 bases short and J 1 base short, with 8 bases between. CDR1 SNHLY and CDR2 FYNNEI come from the germline V gene. The sequenced CDR3 bases are TGTGCCAGCAGTTACAGGGTTAACTATGGC. Translated: CASSYRVNYG. The full CDR3 sequence reads CASSYRVNYGYTF.

About this clone itself: The read gets to within 3 residues of the CDR3 end, and the germline J gene fills in the rest. V is TRBV19 and J is TRBJ1-2, with 11 bases lining up with TRBD1. Germline CDR1 reads LNHDA; CDR2 reads SQIVND (reference sequence). The J segment lost 7 bases and the V segment lost 0 bases, leaving 7 bases of the junction unmatched. The CDR3 has 16 residues. The CDR3 is CASSIDLRGQGAGYTF. The sequenced CDR3 bases are TGTGCCAGTAGTATAGATTTAAGAGGACAGGGGGCTGGC.

To note about this clone: Read data end 3 residues before the CDR3 end; the end is taken from the germline J gene. The chain uses TRBV30 and TRBJ1-2; D unresolved. Per germline, CDR1 GTSNPN and CDR2 SVGIG (reference sequence). This CDR3 spans 13 amino acids. The germline V and J ends were trimmed by 3 bases and 2 bases, with 10 bases remaining between them. The chain's CDR3 is CAWRVRRNYGYTF. Partial CDR3 DNA: TGTGCCTGGAGAGTTCGGCGGAACTATGGC.

About this clone: The read ends 3 residues before the CDR3 terminus; that terminus is restored from the germline J gene. V gene TRBV30 combines with J gene TRBJ1-1; 7 bases line up with TRBD1. Looked up from germline, CDR1 is GTSNPN and CDR2 is SVGIG (reference sequence). This CDR3 contains 13 residues. Germline trimming cut 0 bases from V and 3 bases from J; bases unmatched to any gene: 1. CDR3 DNA (partial): TGTGCCTGGAGTGTAGACAGGGACACTGAA. It encodes CAWSVDRDTE. The whole CDR3 protein is CAWSVDRDTEAFF.